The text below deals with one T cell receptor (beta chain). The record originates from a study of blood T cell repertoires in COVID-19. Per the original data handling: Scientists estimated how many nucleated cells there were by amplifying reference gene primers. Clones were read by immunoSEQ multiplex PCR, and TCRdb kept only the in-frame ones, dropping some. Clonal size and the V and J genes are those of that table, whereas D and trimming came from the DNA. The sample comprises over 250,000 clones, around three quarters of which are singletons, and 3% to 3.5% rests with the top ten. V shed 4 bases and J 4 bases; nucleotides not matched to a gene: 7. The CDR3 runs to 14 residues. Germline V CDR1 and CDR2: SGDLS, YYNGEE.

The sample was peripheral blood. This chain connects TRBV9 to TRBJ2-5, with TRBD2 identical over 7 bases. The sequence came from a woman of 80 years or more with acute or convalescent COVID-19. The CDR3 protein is CASSPDGGGETQYF. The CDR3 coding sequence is TGTGCCAGCAGCCCAGATGGGGGGGGAGAGACCCAGTACTTC.